The text below deals with one TCR beta chain. These data originate in a study of response to subunit inactivated influenza vaccine. Per the germline V gene, CDR1 is SEHNR and CDR2 is FQNEAQ (reference sequence). The V segment lost 7 bases and the J segment 4 bases; nucleotides outside the gene matches: 8. This CDR3 has 15 amino acids. MiXCR was run by TCRdb on the RT-PCR reads, yielding one entry per CDR3 protein. The data show roughly 550,000 distinct CDR3 sequences, with 20% to 25% seen just once and about 3% held by the top ten. The same sample was also studied in work on T cells expressing NK-cell markers. That publication notes: TCR beta cDNA was made by 5'RACE template switching with UMIs. Each TCR beta repertoire originated in sorted T cells that were CD3+CD56+NKG2C+, CD3+CD56+NKG2C- or CD3+CD56-NKG2C+. Most of the eight sequenced donors were classified as HCMV-seropositive, and one was classified as seronegative. Within several experiments, an anti-gamma-delta TCR antibody kept the sorting limited to alpha-beta TCR T cells. It remained uncertain whether the expanded NKG2C+ T cell clones were specific for HCMV antigens.

This sequence originates from a man between 50 and 59 years old who received an inactivated influenza vaccine. Sequences were derived from CD4+ T cells sorted from PBMCs, sampled approximately 12 days after vaccination. The genes are TRBV7-9 and TRBJ1-5; TRBD1 aligns across 9 bases. The CDR3 is CASMEQGAWNQPQHF. The CDR3 bases are TGTGCCAGCATGGAACAGGGGGCTTGGAATCAGCCCCAGCATTTT.